This T cell receptor (beta chain) is drawn from a study of brain T cells in children with intractable seizures. Surgery cases with the highest brain T cell transcript signatures were chosen for sequencing. Whole-study results and caveats: Pre- and post-surgery blood differed in depth, so pre-surgery absences may be undersampling. Only CDR3 sequence similarity suggested viral specificity, without known HCMV serostatus.

As concerns this clone: The antigen is undetermined.

Clones were sequenced by immunoSEQ multiplex PCR, and TCRdb holds only the in-frame ones, with some missing. The repertoire holds 100,000 to 120,000 clones, with roughly 92% as singletons. Looked up from germline, CDR1 is MNHEY and CDR2 is SVGAGI. The CDR3 spans 14 residues. The V segment lost 6 bases and the J segment 5 bases; nucleotides outside the gene matches: 5. The sample here was peripheral blood, taken at surgery. This clonotype was obtained from a boy younger than two with hemimegalencephaly and intractable seizures. The chain carries TRBV6-5 and TRBJ2-7, with 12 positions matching TRBD2. The CDR3 sequence is CASRASGRGHEQYF. In DNA, the CDR3 is TGTGCCAGCAGAGCTAGCGGGAGGGGCCACGAGCAGTACTTC.